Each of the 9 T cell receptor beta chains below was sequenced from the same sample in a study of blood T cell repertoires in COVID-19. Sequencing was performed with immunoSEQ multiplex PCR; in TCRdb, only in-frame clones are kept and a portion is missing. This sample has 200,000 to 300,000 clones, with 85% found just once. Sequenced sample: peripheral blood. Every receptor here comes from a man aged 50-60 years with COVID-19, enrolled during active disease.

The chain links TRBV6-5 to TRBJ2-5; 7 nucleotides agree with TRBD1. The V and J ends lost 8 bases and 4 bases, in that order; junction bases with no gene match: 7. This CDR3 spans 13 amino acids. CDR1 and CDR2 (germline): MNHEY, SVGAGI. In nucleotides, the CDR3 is TGTGCCAGCCTAGCTAGGGGGCGAGAGACCCAGTACTTC. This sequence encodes CASLARGRETQYF.

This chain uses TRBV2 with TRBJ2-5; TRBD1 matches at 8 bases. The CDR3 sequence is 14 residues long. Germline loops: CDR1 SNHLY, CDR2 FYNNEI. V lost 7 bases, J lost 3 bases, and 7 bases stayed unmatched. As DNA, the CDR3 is TGTGCCAGCATGGAGGGGACAGGCGAAGAGACCCAGTACTTC. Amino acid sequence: CASMEGTGEETQYF.

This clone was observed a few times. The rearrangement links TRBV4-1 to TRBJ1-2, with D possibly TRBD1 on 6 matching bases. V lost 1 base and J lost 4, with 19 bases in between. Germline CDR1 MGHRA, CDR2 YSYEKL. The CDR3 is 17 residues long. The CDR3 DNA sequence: TGCGCCAGCAGCCAAGGGTCCGGGTGGGGGCGCGCCTATGGCTACACCTTC. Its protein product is CASSQGSGWGRAYGYTF.

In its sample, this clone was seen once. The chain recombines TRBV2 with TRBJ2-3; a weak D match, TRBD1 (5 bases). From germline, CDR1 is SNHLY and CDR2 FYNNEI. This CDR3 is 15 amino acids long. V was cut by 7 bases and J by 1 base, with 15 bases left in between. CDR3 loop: CASTLQDRGTDTQYF. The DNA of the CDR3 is TGTGCCAGCACCCTACAGGACCGAGGCACAGATACGCAGTATTTT.

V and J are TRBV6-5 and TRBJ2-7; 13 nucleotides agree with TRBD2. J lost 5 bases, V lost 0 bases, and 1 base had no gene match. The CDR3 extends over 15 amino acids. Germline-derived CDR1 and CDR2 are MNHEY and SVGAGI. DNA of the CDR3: TGTGCCAGCAGTTACTCGGGGACTAGCGGGAACGAGCAGTACTTC. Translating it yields CASSYSGTSGNEQYF.

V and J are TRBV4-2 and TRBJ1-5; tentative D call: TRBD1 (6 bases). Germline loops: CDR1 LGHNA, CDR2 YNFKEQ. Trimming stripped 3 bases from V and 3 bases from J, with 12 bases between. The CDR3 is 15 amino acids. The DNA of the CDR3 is TGTGCCAGCAGCCAGGATGGACAGTCCAATCAGCCCCAGCATTTT. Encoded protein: CASSQDGQSNQPQHF.

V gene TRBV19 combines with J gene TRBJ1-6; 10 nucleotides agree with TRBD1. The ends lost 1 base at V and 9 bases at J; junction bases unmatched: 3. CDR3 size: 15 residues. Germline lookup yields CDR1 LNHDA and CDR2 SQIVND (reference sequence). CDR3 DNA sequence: TGTGCCAGTAGTATAGTATGGACAGGGGGTTCACCCCTCCACTTT. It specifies CASSIVWTGGSPLHF.

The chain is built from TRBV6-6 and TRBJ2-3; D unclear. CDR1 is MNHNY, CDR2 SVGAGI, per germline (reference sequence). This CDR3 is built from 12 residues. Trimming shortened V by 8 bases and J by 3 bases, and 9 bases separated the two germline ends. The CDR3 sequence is CASARGTDTQYF. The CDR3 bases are TGTGCCAGCGCGCGCGGTACAGATACGCAGTATTTT.

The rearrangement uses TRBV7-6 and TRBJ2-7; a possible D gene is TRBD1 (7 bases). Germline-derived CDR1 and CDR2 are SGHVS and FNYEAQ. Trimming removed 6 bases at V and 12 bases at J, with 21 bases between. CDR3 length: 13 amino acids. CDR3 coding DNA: TGTGCCAGCAGAGGAGGGACAGCTCGCCGGGGGTACTTC. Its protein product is CASRGGTARRGYF.